This TCR beta chain was sequenced in a study of blood T cell repertoires in COVID-19. For the study at large: Spain, Italy and the United States supplied samples that represented acute and convalescent COVID-19. Sources were T cells, B-cell-depleted T cells, or PBMCs; the material itself was cDNA or gDNA.

The CDR3 loop spans 14 amino acids. CDR1 and CDR2 from the germline V gene are SGHAT and FQDESV (reference sequence). Trimming removed 5 bases at V and 0 bases at J, with 10 bases between. In the authors' workflow: Reference gene primer amplification yielded estimated nucleated cell counts. Here immunoSEQ multiplex PCR was the method, and the copy in TCRdb shows in-frame clones only, minus some. The V and J calls and clone size come from that table; D and trimming were worked out from the DNA. Of about 150,000 clones in the sample, about 80% were seen once. The J gene is TRBJ1-2, the V gene TRBV11-1; possible D gene TRBD1, 6 bases. Sequenced material: peripheral blood. The source is a woman aged 55-70 years with COVID-19, enrolled during active disease. CDR3 protein: CASSPRTANYGYTF. DNA of the CDR3: TGTGCCAGCAGCCCTCGGACAGCTAACTATGGCTACACCTTC.